Each of the 14 T cell receptor beta chains below was sequenced from the same sample in a study of beta chain features in type 1 diabetes. Study-wide results and caveats: There was a moderate but significant shortening of TCRB CDR3s in all four CD4+ subsets of Type 1 diabetes patients.

These receptors have no identified antigens. The entirety of the isolated RNA underwent reverse transcription, so expressed TCRB transcripts were sequenced. Some clones are missing from TCRdb's copy, which holds only in-frame ones; the method was immunoSEQ multiplex PCR. The sample records 15,000 to 17,000 clones, 55% to 75% being singletons. Sequenced material: Tregs from blood. The receptor source for this set is a man younger than 40 with type 1 diabetes.

This rearrangement joins TRBV5-1 to TRBJ2-1; 11 bases agree with TRBD2. The CDR3 is 13 residues long. V dropped 4 bases and J dropped 9; count of bases not matched to a gene: 3. The germline gives CDR1 SGHRS, CDR2 YFSETQ. The CDR3 loop reads CASSLAGGTEQFF. The CDR3 nucleotides are TGCGCCAGCAGCCTAGCGGGAGGTACTGAGCAGTTCTTC.

The V and J genes are TRBV6-1 and TRBJ1-6; D is undetermined. CDR1 MNHNS and CDR2 SASEGT come from the germline V gene. V lost 7 bases to trimming and J lost 6 bases, with 16 bases between them. CDR3 size: 15 residues. The CDR3 is CASMIRVQVNSPLHF. CDR3 bases: TGTGCCAGCATGATCCGGGTCCAAGTTAATTCACCCCTCCACTTT.

The rearrangement links TRBV7-2 to TRBJ2-1; 9 bases map to TRBD2. The CDR3 consists of 18 residues. Trimming took 5 bases from V and 0 from J; bases not matched to a gene: 11. The germline gives CDR1 SGHTA, CDR2 FQGNSA. CDR3 amino acids: CASSRRPSGASSYNEQFF. The DNA for the CDR3 is TGTGCCAGCAGCCGAAGGCCTAGCGGGGCTAGCTCCTACAATGAGCAGTTCTTC.

This clone was seen only once. The genes are TRBV10-1 and TRBJ1-5; D unclear. The CDR3 is 13 amino acids. V lost 6 bases and J 9 bases, leaving 15 bases between the germline ends. Per the germline V gene, CDR1 is WNHNN and CDR2 is SYGVQD (reference sequence). The CDR3 region has the DNA TGCGCCAGCAGCCCCCTCCCGACTGGGCCCCAGCATTTT. Translating gives CASSPLPTGPQHF.

The chain recombines TRBV5-1 with TRBJ1-4; 7 nucleotides match TRBD1. The germline V gene encodes CDR1 SGHRS and CDR2 YFSETQ. The CDR3 sequence is 14 residues long. Trimming removed 4 bases from V and 5 bases from J; junction bases left unmatched: 5. CDR3 in DNA: TGCGCCAGCAGCATCCGACAGGGCAATGAAAAACTGTTTTTT. Translated, it gives CASSIRQGNEKLFF.

V is TRBV2 and J is TRBJ2-1, with D possibly matching TRBD2 (6 bases). Per the germline V gene, CDR1 is SNHLY and CDR2 is FYNNEI. CDR3 size: 15 residues. The V and J ends lost 6 bases and 0 bases respectively, with 12 bases between them. The chain's CDR3 is CASSLSGGSYNEQFF. DNA for the CDR3: TGTGCCAGCAGCCTCTCCGGGGGCTCCTACAATGAGCAGTTCTTC. The full variable domain, completed using reference TRBV2 and TRBJ2-1, is EPEVTQTPSHQVTQMGQEVILRCVPISNHLYFYWYRQILGQKVEFLVSFYNNEISEKSEIFDDQFSVERPDGSNFTLKIRSTKLEDSAMYFCASSLSGGSYNEQFFGPGTRLTVL.

This clone was picked up one time. The rearrangement links TRBV2 to TRBJ1-6, with a possible D match to TRBD1 (5 bases). The germline V and J ends were trimmed by 5 bases and 4 bases, with 12 bases remaining between them. CDR3 length equals 15 residues. Per germline, CDR1 SNHLY and CDR2 FYNNEI. CDR3 amino acids: CASSKGGAYNSPLHF. In DNA, the CDR3 is TGTGCCAGCAGTAAGGGAGGGGCTTATAATTCACCCCTCCACTTT.

This clone was observed a handful of times. The chain recombines TRBV14 with TRBJ1-1; TRBD1 matches 10 bases. Unmatched junction bases numbered 8, after V lost 3 bases and J lost 4 bases. Germline V gene sequence: CDR1 SGHDN, CDR2 FVKESK. This CDR3 spans 16 amino acids. The chain's CDR3 is CASSHRDRGYSTEAFF. In DNA, the CDR3 is TGTGCCAGCAGCCATAGGGACAGGGGATATAGCACTGAAGCTTTCTTT.

The CDR3 spells CASSDSRDRFFYGYTF. The CDR3 bases are TGTGCCAGCAGCGACTCAAGGGACAGATTCTTCTATGGCTACACCTTC. The chain combines TRBV9 with TRBJ1-2, with 7 bases matching TRBD1. CDR3 length: 16 residues. V dropped 3 bases and J dropped 4; count of bases not matched to a gene: 12. Germline CDR1 and CDR2: SGDLS and YYNGEE. The variable domain in full, with the rest retrieved from reference TRBV9 and TRBJ1-2, is DSGVTQTPKHLITATGQRVTLRCSPRSGDLSVYWYQQSLDQGLQFLIQYYNGEERAKGNILERFSAQQFPDLHSELNLSSLELGDSALYFCASSDSRDRFFYGYTFGSGTRLTVV.

The chain couples TRBV10-3 to TRBJ2-1, with TRBD1 matching over 10 bases. The CDR3 spans 16 residues. V gave up 0 bases and J gave up 6 bases; unmatched junction bases: 5. Germline CDR1 ENHRY, CDR2 SYGVKD. CDR3 sequence: CAISESGGQGSNEQFF. DNA of the CDR3: TGTGCCATCAGTGAGTCGGGGGGACAGGGGAGCAATGAGCAGTTCTTC.

There are a few counts of this clone. The chain recombines TRBV5-1 with TRBJ2-5; 7 nucleotides agree with TRBD2. Germline V lookup: CDR1 SGHRS, CDR2 YFSETQ. V lost 4 bases to trimming and J lost 5 bases; unmatched junction nucleotides: 8. The CDR3 extends over 14 amino acids. The CDR3 region has the DNA TGCGCCAGCAGCACGACTAGCCCTTCTGAGACCCAGTACTTC. This translates into CASSTTSPSETQYF.

The CDR3 spells CASSIRSSLAKNIQYF. The CDR3 nucleotides read TGTGCCAGTAGTATAAGGAGTTCGTTAGCCAAAAACATTCAGTACTTC. This rearrangement joins TRBV19 to TRBJ2-4; D remains ambiguous. The V gene lost 2 bases and the J gene lost 0 bases, with 11 bases spanning the gap. Germline CDR1 and CDR2: LNHDA and SQIVND (reference sequence). This CDR3 has 16 amino acids.

This clone occurred a few times. This sequence joins TRBV2 and TRBJ2-5; 11 bases are shared with TRBD2. The germline CDR1 and CDR2 sequences are SNHLY and FYNNEI. The length of the CDR3 is 16 residues. The trim removed 2 bases at V and 1 base at J, leaving 3 bases unmatched. The CDR3 nucleotides are TGTGCCAGCAGTGAAAGGACTAGCGGGTCCCAAGAGACCCAGTACTTC. Its translation is CASSERTSGSQETQYF.

The chain combines TRBV6-1 with TRBJ1-2; 7 positions agree with TRBD1. This CDR3 region has 13 residues. V was pared by 8 bases and J by 4 bases, with 7 bases of the junction left unmatched. Germline V gene data show CDR1 as MNHNS and CDR2 as SASEGT. The CDR3: CASRRAGGYGYTF. In nucleotides, the CDR3 is TGTGCCAGCCGGAGGGCAGGGGGCTATGGCTACACCTTC.